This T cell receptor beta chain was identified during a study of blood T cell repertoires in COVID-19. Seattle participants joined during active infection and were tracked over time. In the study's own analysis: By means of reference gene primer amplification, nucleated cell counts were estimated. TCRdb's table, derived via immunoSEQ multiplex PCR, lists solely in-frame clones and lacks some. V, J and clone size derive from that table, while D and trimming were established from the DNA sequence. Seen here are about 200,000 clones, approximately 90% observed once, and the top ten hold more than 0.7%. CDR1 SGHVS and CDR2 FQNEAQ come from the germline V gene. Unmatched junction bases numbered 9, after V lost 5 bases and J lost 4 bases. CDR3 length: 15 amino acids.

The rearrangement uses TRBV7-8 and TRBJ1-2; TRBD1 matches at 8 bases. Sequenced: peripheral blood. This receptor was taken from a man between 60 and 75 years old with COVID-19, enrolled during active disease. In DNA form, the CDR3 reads TGTGCCAGCAGCCGCTCGACAGGGGAGCTCTATGGCTACACCTTC. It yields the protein CASSRSTGELYGYTF.